This T cell receptor (beta chain) came from a study of CXCR3-negative and CXCR3-positive naive CD8 T cells. The CDR3 loop spans 14 amino acids. All TRB cDNA libraries came from 5' RACE performed with UMI labels. TCRdb re-called the 5' RACE reads, yielding one record per CDR3 amino acid sequence without DNA. This sample contains about 130,000 distinct CDR3 sequences. V gene TRBV12-3 or TRBV12-4 combines with J gene TRBJ1-5; as DNA is missing, the TRBD1 call by TCRdb cannot be tested. Sequences were obtained from naive CXCR3- CD8+ T cells from blood. The subset is: CD45RO-CCR7+CD27+CD95- naive CD8+ T cells lacking CXCR3 (TNR3-). The clonotype originates from a human donor in good health. Some clones in this sample may be carry-over from other donors' samples. CDR3 sequence reads: CASRPDRNNQPQHF.